The text below deals with one T cell receptor (beta chain). Produced via immunoSEQ multiplex PCR; TCRdb's table is partial and in-frame only. In the table there are 21,000 or so clones, around 89% of which are singletons. The entry originates in a study of blood T cell repertoires in COVID-19. Overall study context: COVID-19 samples collected from the United States, Italy and Spain covered acute and convalescent phases. The analysed material was cDNA or gDNA that came from T cells, B-cell-depleted T cells, or PBMCs.

This CDR3 is built from 17 residues. The germline V gene encodes CDR1 SEHNR and CDR2 FQNEAQ (reference sequence). V gave up 1 base and J gave up 0 bases, with 13 bases separating them. The clonotype originates from a man in his sixties or seventies with active COVID-19. Sequenced input: peripheral blood. This chain uses TRBV7-9 with TRBJ1-5; tentatively, D is TRBD1 (5 bases). The CDR3 DNA reads TGTGCCAGCAGCTTAGGGCAGGGCGAGGATAGCAATCAGCCCCAGCATTTT. Translating gives CASSLGQGEDSNQPQHF.